This passage covers 18 T cell receptor beta chains from one sample sequenced in a study of T-cell memory formation after mild COVID-19 (dated by TCRdb to about 2021). The library was prepared using 5' RACE. The instrument was an Illumina NovaSeq 6000. Through fastp at Q25 and MiXCR, TCRdb rebuilt clones from the public reads, retaining in-frame beta chains. Identical CDR3 protein sequences are pooled into one entry, listed with their most common genes and DNA. The sample table shows around 450,000 distinct CDR3 sequences, and around 19% are seen once. The ten largest clonotypes hold roughly 8% of the sample. The sample comprised PBMCs or a T cell subset sorted from them (not recorded which). These receptors all stem from an adult woman who had mild COVID-19 (a few samples of this study predate the infection). The sample titles of this study are shuffled in the database, so cell type and time point are left out; the donor was told from shared clones.

CDR3 residues: CASSGRDPGTDTQYF. CDR3 in DNA: TGTGCCAGCAGCGGCAGGGATCCCGGCACAGATACGCAGTATTTT. V and J are TRBV7-8 and TRBJ2-3; weak D call: TRBD1 (5 bases). This CDR3 has 15 amino acids. V lost 5 bases and J 1 base, leaving 13 bases between the germline ends. Germline V CDR1 and CDR2: SGHVS, FQNEAQ.

The V and J genes are TRBV7-3 and TRBJ1-1; D may be TRBD1 (5 bases). CDR1 is SGHTA, CDR2 FQGTGA, per germline. The CDR3 runs 15 residues. The V gene lost 5 bases and the J gene lost 4 bases, with 17 bases spanning the gap. The CDR3 reads CASSPNVGGSTEAFF. The CDR3 nucleotides read TGTGCCAGCAGCCCCAATGTTGGGGGAAGCACTGAAGCTTTCTTT.

Only a few counts were recorded for this clonotype. This sequence joins TRBV3-1 and TRBJ2-7; D may be TRBD1 (6 bases). The ends were cut back, 3 bases at V and 4 bases at J, with 10 bases in the middle. Germline CDR1 and CDR2: LGHDT and YNNKEL (reference sequence). This CDR3 region has 13 residues. The CDR3 sequence: CASSHEGVYEQYF. The CDR3 nucleotides read TGTGCCAGCAGCCATGAGGGGGTTTACGAGCAGTACTTC.

This sequence joins TRBV2 and TRBJ2-1; 13 bases are shared with TRBD2. This CDR3 has 16 residues. Germline lookup yields CDR1 SNHLY and CDR2 FYNNEI. The J segment lost 8 bases and the V segment lost 6 bases, leaving 10 bases of the junction unmatched. The DNA for the CDR3 is TGTGCCAGCAGCGGACTAGCGGGAGCTGTTGTGGATGAGCAGTTCTTC. Translated, it gives CASSGLAGAVVDEQFF. The entire variable domain, with the rest obtained from reference TRBV2 and TRBJ2-1, is as follows: EPEVTQTPSHQVTQMGQEVILRCVPISNHLYFYWYRQILGQKVEFLVSFYNNEISEKSEIFDDQFSVERPDGSNFTLKIRSTKLEDSAMYFCASSGLAGAVVDEQFFGPGTRLTVL.

The gene calls are TRBV11-2 and TRBJ1-2; 10 bases fit TRBD1. CDR1 is SGHAT and CDR2 is FQNNGV in the germline V gene. J was trimmed by 8 bases and V by 4 bases; bases with no gene match: 7. This CDR3 region has 14 residues. The DNA of the CDR3 is TGTGCCAGCAGCTGGCCGGGGACAGGGGACGGCTACACCTTC. Encoded protein: CASSWPGTGDGYTF.

This clonotype was recorded many times. The rearrangement joins TRBV20-1 to TRBJ1-6; TRBD1 is a possible D gene (6 bases). Trimming pared 0 bases from V and 10 bases from J, leaving 16 bases between. The CDR3 contains 15 residues. CDR1 is DFQATT, CDR2 SNEGSKA, per germline (reference sequence). This chain's CDR3 is CSARDWGVGGSPLHF. In nucleotides, the CDR3 is TGCAGTGCTAGAGATTGGGGGGTAGGGGGGTCACCCCTCCACTTT.

This sequence joins TRBV3-1 and TRBJ1-6, with 11 bases lining up with TRBD1. Germline V CDR1 and CDR2: LGHDT, YNNKEL (reference sequence). J gave up 7 bases and V 1 base, and 3 bases lay outside the gene matches. The CDR3 is 16 residues long. The CDR3 reads CASSQAGTGGNSPLHF. CDR3 in DNA: TGTGCCAGCAGCCAAGCCGGGACAGGGGGGAATTCACCCCTCCACTTT.

This clonotype was counted a few times. The chain couples TRBV29-1 to TRBJ1-2, with D hard to call. The CDR3 has 12 residues. Trimming took 2 bases from V and 8 from J, leaving 12 bases between them. Germline V gene lookup returns CDR1 SQVTM and CDR2 ANQGSEA. The CDR3 reads CSVERGFGGYTF. Written as DNA, the CDR3 is TGCAGCGTTGAACGGGGTTTCGGCGGCTACACCTTC. Filled out from reference TRBV29-1 and TRBJ1-2, the complete variable domain reads SAVISQKPSRDICQRGTSLTIQCQVDSQVTMMFWYRQQPGQSLTLIATANQGSEATYESGFVIDKFPISRPNLTFSTLTVSNMSPEDSSIYLCSVERGFGGYTFGSGTRLTVV.

The table lists this clonotype with a few counts. The rearrangement uses TRBV6-6 and TRBJ2-5; TRBD1 matches 7 bases. Germline V gives CDR1 MNHNY, CDR2 SVGAGI (reference sequence). The CDR3 length is 16 residues. The J segment lost 3 bases and the V segment lost 7 bases, leaving 14 bases of the junction unmatched. This CDR3 is CASKARTGPLEETQYF. The CDR3 DNA follows: TGTGCCAGCAAGGCCCGGACAGGTCCGTTGGAAGAGACCCAGTACTTC.

This clonotype turned up a few times. The genes are TRBV7-9 and TRBJ2-5; TRBD2 agrees at 7 bases. CDR3 size: 15 residues. Germline V CDR1 and CDR2: SEHNR, FQNEAQ (reference sequence). Losses at the gene ends were 1 base for V and 5 bases for J; bases not matched to a gene: 7. CDR3 residues: CASSLGSGGSETQYF. CDR3 in DNA: TGTGCCAGCAGCTTAGGGTCGGGAGGATCGGAGACCCAGTACTTC. Drawing the rest from reference TRBV7-9 and TRBJ2-5, the complete variable domain is DTGVSQNPRHKITKRGQNVTFRCDPISEHNRLYWYRQTLGQGPEFLTYFQNEAQLEKSRLLSDRFSAERPKGSFSTLEIQRTEQGDSAMYLCASSLGSGGSETQYFGPGTRLLVL.

This chain connects TRBV7-3 to TRBJ2-5; 7 bases are shared with TRBD2. The CDR3 consists of 13 residues. Germline assignment: CDR1 SGHTA and CDR2 FQGTGA. The J segment lost 5 bases and the V segment lost 5 bases, leaving 5 bases of the junction unmatched. CDR3 region: CASSQAGVETQYF. The CDR3 DNA reads TGTGCCAGCAGCCAGGCGGGAGTGGAGACCCAGTACTTC.

This chain joins TRBV4-2 and TRBJ1-1; 10 nucleotides align to TRBD1. Trimming took 3 bases from V and 5 from J; bases not matched to a gene: 6. The CDR3 is made up of 15 amino acids. Germline V gene data show CDR1 as LGHNA and CDR2 as YNFKEQ. CDR3 bases: TGTGCCAGCAGCCAGATATGGACAGGGGGTACTGAAGCTTTCTTT. As protein: CASSQIWTGGTEAFF.

V is TRBV10-3 and J is TRBJ2-3; maybe TRBD2 (6 bases). This CDR3 region has 15 residues. V lost 5 bases and J lost 6, with 18 bases in between. The V gene's germline CDR1 is ENHRY and CDR2 SYGVKD. The CDR3: CAISRDASRGDTQYF. DNA for the CDR3: TGTGCCATCAGTCGGGACGCCAGCCGGGGGGATACGCAGTATTTT.

V and J are TRBV15 and TRBJ2-4; 7 bases map to TRBD2. Germline values: CDR1 LNHNV, CDR2 YYDKDF (reference sequence). This CDR3 is 15 amino acids long. V lost 1 base to trimming and J lost 2 bases; unmatched junction nucleotides: 2. The CDR3 bases are TGTGCCACCAGCAGAGGGGGGGGGACCAAAAACATTCAGTACTTC. This sequence encodes CATSRGGGTKNIQYF.

Ten or more counts support this clonotype. This chain connects TRBV5-4 to TRBJ2-5; TRBD1 matches 8 bases. V trimming: 2 bases; J trimming: 2 bases; junction bases outside the gene matches: 2. Germline CDR1 and CDR2: SGHNT and YYREEE (reference sequence). This CDR3 has 14 residues. The CDR3 reads CASSFRTGQETQYF. The CDR3 coding sequence is TGTGCCAGCAGCTTTCGGACAGGGCAAGAGACCCAGTACTTC.

The V call is TRBV29-1, the J call TRBJ1-4; D not resolved. Germline lookup yields CDR1 SQVTM and CDR2 ANQGSEA. The CDR3 length is 11 residues. V was pared by 4 bases and J by 6 bases, with 6 bases between. The DNA of the CDR3 is TGCAGCGTTGGAGCTGATGAAAAACTGTTTTTT. It yields the protein CSVGADEKLFF.

This clonotype has only a few counts. Here the CDR3 DNA reads TGTGCCAGCAGTTACGCCGCGGGGGGCTATGGCTACACCTTC. It codes for CASSYAAGGYGYTF. The chain recombines TRBV6-5 with TRBJ1-2, with a tentative D call TRBD1 (5 bases). This CDR3 is 14 amino acids long. V lost 2 bases, J lost 4 bases, and 11 bases lay in between. The germline gives CDR1 MNHEY, CDR2 SVGAGI.

Many counts were recorded for this clonotype. The V and J genes are TRBV5-5 and TRBJ2-2; D is possibly TRBD1 or TRBD2 (5 bases each). This CDR3 is built from 15 residues. Germline V lookup: CDR1 SGHKS, CDR2 YYEKEE (reference sequence). Trimming stripped 0 bases from V and 4 bases from J, with 10 bases between. The CDR3 loop reads CASSLGGEFTGELFF. CDR3 nucleotides: TGTGCCAGCAGCTTGGGAGGGGAATTCACCGGGGAGCTGTTTTTT.